The following is a T cell receptor beta chain sequence with its context. Its antigen remains unknown. Profiled with immunoSEQ multiplex PCR; TCRdb holds only in-frame clones, not every one. The table has more than 200,000 clones, less than 95% seen once. The data stem from a study of cytomegalovirus exposure and HLA in healthy donors. Overall study findings and caveats: Cytomegalovirus status was reportedly diagnosed by the classifier with high specificity and sensitivity. In the approximately 130 validation repertoires, a later analysis found that first-cohort TCR clusters tended to co-occur. TCR beta chains numbering under 200 were designated cytomegalovirus-associated.

The CDR3 contains 15 residues. V lost 0 bases and J 9 bases, leaving 15 bases between the germline ends. Germline V CDR1 and CDR2: SNHLY, FYNNEI. The sample was PBMCs. The clonotype originates from a woman aged 30 to 39 in good health and CMV-seronegative. The gene calls are TRBV2 and TRBJ1-3; weak D call: TRBD1 (6 bases). In DNA form, the CDR3 reads TGTGCCAGCAGTGAAGCCGGGGGGCGCGGCTCCACCATATATTTT. Its protein product is CASSEAGGRGSTIYF.